This is a list of T cell receptor beta chains from one sample in a study of shared clonotypes between healthy human individuals. Produced via immunoSEQ multiplex PCR; TCRdb's table is partial and in-frame only. The sample shows roughly 2,300,000 clones, 85% to 95% of them seen only once. What was sequenced was naive CD4+ T cells from PBMCs. The receptor source for this set is a man aged 18 to 30 in good health. Some clones in this sample may be carry-over from other donors' samples. Each CDR3 is given with its conserved first and last residue. A D gene is named only where the DNA matches it firmly. Not every row has a clone size; where given, it reads once, few, many or a size class.

j_call v_call clone_size d_call cdr3_aa cdr3_nt
TRBJ2-7 TRBV30 NA NA CAGTGGPSYEQYF TGTGCCGGGACTGGGGGACCTTCCTACGAGCAGTACTTC
TRBJ2-2 TRBV7-9 NA TRBD2 CASSPPGRLAQTGELFF TGTGCCAGCAGCCCCCCTGGGAGACTAGCGCAAACCGGGGAGCTGTTTTTT
TRBJ2-5 TRBV6-1 NA TRBD2 CASSGRTSATYQETQYF TGTGCCAGCAGTGGCAGGACTAGCGCTACGTACCAAGAGACCCAGTACTTC
TRBJ2-2 TRBV27 NA TRBD2 CASSTASGRALRAGELFF TGTGCCAGCAGTACCGCTAGCGGGAGGGCCCTCAGGGCCGGGGAGCTGTTTTTT
TRBJ2-7 TRBV28 NA NA CASSFTGLTYEQYF TGTGCCAGCAGTTTTACGGGCCTAACCTACGAGCAGTACTTC
TRBJ2-5 TRBV5-1 NA NA CASSLVPGLQETQYF TGCGCCAGCAGCTTGGTTCCAGGGTTGCAAGAGACCCAGTACTTC
TRBJ2-7 TRBV5-1 once TRBD2 CASSLAGTTAYEQYF TGCGCCAGCAGCTTGGCGGGGACTACAGCCTACGAGCAGTACTTC
TRBJ2-5 TRBV28 NA NA CASSLIGGWQETQYF TGTGCCAGCAGTTTGATCGGGGGTTGGCAAGAGACCCAGTACTTC
TRBJ1-5 TRBV28 NA TRBD1 CASTRSQGSNQPQHF TGTGCCAGCACGAGATCACAGGGGAGCAATCAGCCCCAGCATTTT
TRBJ2-2 TRBV10-1 NA NA CASSDGTHQLNTGELFF TGCGCCAGCAGCGACGGGACACACCAGCTTAACACCGGGGAGCTGTTTTTT
TRBJ2-7 TRBV7-3 NA TRBD2 CASSLSSSGSYEQYF TGTGCCAGCAGCTTATCTTCTAGCGGGTCCTACGAGCAGTACTTC
TRBJ2-1 TRBV5-1 NA NA CASSLDGREQFF TGCGCCAGCAGCTTGGACGGCCGCGAGCAGTTCTTC
TRBJ1-5 TRBV6-5 NA NA CASSYSMESNQPQHF TGTGCCAGCAGTTACTCGATGGAAAGCAATCAGCCCCAGCATTTT
TRBJ1-3 TRBV21-1 NA NA CASSRKNGRGGQVLENTIYF TGTGCCAGCAGCAGAAAAAACGGAAGGGGGGGACAGGTGCTAGAAAACACCATATATTTT
TRBJ2-7 TRBV4-1 NA NA CASSMAWESYEQYF TGCGCCAGCAGCATGGCGTGGGAGTCCTACGAGCAGTACTTC
TRBJ2-5 TRBV4-1 NA TRBD2 CASSHGRGGQETQYF TGCGCCAGCAGCCACGGACGGGGGGGACAAGAGACCCAGTACTTC
TRBJ1-2 TRBV10-3 NA TRBD1 CAISDIQGAGGYTF TGTGCCATCAGTGATATACAGGGGGCGGGAGGCTACACCTTC
TRBJ2-2 TRBV28 NA NA CASLAPGAAGELFF TGTGCCAGCCTTGCCCCGGGAGCAGCCGGGGAGCTGTTTTTT
TRBJ2-7 TRBV6-1 NA NA CASSELYYEQYF TGTGCCAGCAGTGAGTTATACTACGAGCAGTACTTC
TRBJ1-1 TRBV20-1 few NA CSAAVALEAFF TGCAGTGCTGCAGTCGCGTTGGAAGCTTTCTTT
TRBJ2-7 TRBV5-4 once TRBD2 CASSSLTSGYEQYF TGTGCCAGCAGCTCCCTGACTAGCGGCTACGAGCAGTACTTC
TRBJ2-6 TRBV5-4 once TRBD1 CASSLGQGWANVLTF TGTGCCAGCAGCTTAGGACAGGGCTGGGCCAACGTCCTGACTTTC
TRBJ2-7 TRBV4-2 NA TRBD1 CASSQDLGQASYGQYF TGTGCCAGCAGCCAAGATTTGGGACAGGCCTCTTACGGGCAGTACTTC
TRBJ1-2 TRBV28 few NA CASSLSRGNYGYTF TGTGCCAGCAGTTTATCTAGGGGAAACTATGGCTACACCTTC
TRBJ1-4 TRBV19 NA TRBD1 CASKTGRGGEKLFF TGTGCCAGTAAGACAGGGCGAGGAGGGGAAAAACTGTTTTTT
TRBJ1-1 TRBV5-1 NA NA CASSFEGLTEAFF TGCGCCAGCAGCTTTGAGGGACTCACTGAAGCTTTCTTT
TRBJ1-2 TRBV7-3 NA NA CASSLTGAPGQSDGYTF TGTGCCAGCAGCTTAACGGGCGCACCGGGACAAAGTGATGGCTACACCTTC
TRBJ1-5 TRBV6-1 NA NA CASREGLGVNQPQHF TGTGCCAGCAGAGAGGGGTTAGGAGTCAATCAGCCCCAGCATTTT
TRBJ2-7 TRBV2 NA NA CASRDGTMTYEQYF TGTGCCAGCAGGGACGGAACCATGACCTACGAGCAGTACTTC
TRBJ1-2 TRBV11-2 NA NA CASSPIQGHYGYTF TGTGCCAGCAGCCCTATCCAGGGACACTATGGCTACACCTTC